The 6 T cell receptor beta chains presented below share a single source sample, sequenced in a study of T cells in Graves' hyperthyroidism and ophthalmopathy. RNA transcripts provided the source from which TCR beta CDR3 regions were amplified. With the HTBI primer set, the TCR CDR3 went through a first round of RT-PCR. MiXCR, applied by TCRdb to the multiplex PCR reads, yields one record per CDR3 protein. This table has approximately 590,000 distinct CDR3 sequences, about a sixth appearing once. The sequencing sample was made of blood. Source of these receptors: a woman between 25 and 40 years old with Graves' hyperthyroidism.

The rearrangement uses TRBV7-9 and TRBJ2-1; 7 nucleotides line up with TRBD1. With V trimmed by 5 bases and J by 7 bases, 8 bases remained unmatched. CDR1 and CDR2 (germline): SEHNR, FQNEAQ (reference sequence). The CDR3 totals 14 residues. CDR3 sequence: CASSNRNRGNEQFF. Written as DNA, the CDR3 is TGTGCCAGCAGCAACAGGAACAGGGGAAATGAGCAGTTCTTC. Full variable domain (remainder filled in from reference TRBV7-9 and TRBJ2-1): DTGVSQNPRHKITKRGQNVTFRCDPISEHNRLYWYRQTLGQGPEFLTYFQNEAQLEKSRLLSDRFSAERPKGSFSTLEIQRTEQGDSAMYLCASSNRNRGNEQFFGPGTRLTVL.

This clonotype appeared many times. The chain couples TRBV28 to TRBJ2-7, with TRBD2 identical over 8 bases. V lost 1 base, J lost 0 bases, and 5 bases stayed unmatched. This CDR3 is built from 16 residues. The V gene's germline CDR1 is MDHEN and CDR2 SYDVKM. CDR3 coding DNA: TGTGCCAGCAGTTTATTGTCCAGCGGGAGCTCCTACGAGCAGTACTTC. Translation gives CASSLLSSGSSYEQYF.

The sample holds many counts of this clonotype. The chain combines TRBV3-1 with TRBJ2-5; 12 bases map to TRBD2. Trimming removed 1 base from V and 4 bases from J; junction bases left unmatched: 1. The CDR3 extends over 15 amino acids. Germline values: CDR1 LGHDT, CDR2 YNNKEL (reference sequence). Here the CDR3 DNA reads TGTGCCAGCAGCCAAGGACTAGCGGGAGTAGAGACCCAGTACTTC. Protein sequence: CASSQGLAGVETQYF.

This clonotype was picked up a small number of times. The chain combines TRBV29-1 with TRBJ2-7; D is ambiguous. The germline V and J ends were trimmed by 4 bases and 5 bases, with 15 bases remaining between them. The germline V gene has CDR1 SQVTM and CDR2 ANQGSEA. This CDR3 has 13 amino acids. CDR3 in amino acids: CSVVVGRTNEQYF. CDR3 DNA sequence: TGCAGCGTTGTAGTGGGCCGGACCAACGAGCAGTACTTC.

This clonotype was seen at least ten times. CDR3 in DNA: TGCAGTGCCGGGGGTCGGGGGTTCCTGGATCAGCCCCAGCATTTT. Translation: CSAGGRGFLDQPQHF. The rearrangement joins TRBV20-1 to TRBJ1-5, with D possibly TRBD1 on 5 matching bases. V was pared by 6 bases and J by 5 bases, with 20 bases between. This CDR3 is 15 amino acids long. Germline-derived CDR1 and CDR2 are DFQATT and SNEGSKA (reference sequence).

This clonotype occurred many times. This chain links TRBV27 with TRBJ1-2, with 7 bases aligning to TRBD1. CDR1 and CDR2 from the germline V gene are MNHEY and SMNVEV (reference sequence). V lost 4 bases, J lost 5 bases, and 13 bases stayed unmatched. This CDR3 spans 16 amino acids. CDR3 region: CASSSIPQGVGYGYTF. The CDR3 nucleotides are TGTGCCAGCAGTTCCATCCCTCAGGGGGTAGGATATGGCTACACCTTC.